These 22 T cell receptor beta chains were sequenced from one sample in a study of blood T cell repertoires in COVID-19. Clones were sequenced by immunoSEQ multiplex PCR, and TCRdb holds only the in-frame ones, with some missing. The table includes under 35,000 clones, 78% detected once. The material sequenced was peripheral blood. Receptors were obtained from an elderly man with acute or convalescent COVID-19.

V usage is TRBV6-5 and J usage is TRBJ2-7; D perhaps matches TRBD2 (6 bases). The CDR3 is 11 residues long. The V end was cut by 10 bases, the J end by 0 bases, with 7 bases between. Germline CDR1 is MNHEY and CDR2 is SVGAGI. The CDR3 sequence: CATGVSYEQYF. The DNA of the CDR3 is TGTGCCACGGGGGTCTCCTACGAGCAGTACTTC.

This clone came up many times. The J gene is TRBJ2-1, the V gene TRBV11-2, with TRBD1 matching over 7 bases. In germline, CDR1 is SGHAT, CDR2 FQNNGV. CDR3 size: 15 residues. J lost 15 bases, V lost 5 bases, and 19 bases had no gene match. The CDR3 sequence: CASSPILTIRQGPFF. The CDR3 DNA is TGTGCCAGCAGCCCCATACTTACCATTAGACAGGGTCCGTTCTTC.

The chain carries TRBV10-3 and TRBJ1-2; tentatively, D is TRBD1 (6 bases). Germline V lookup: CDR1 ENHRY, CDR2 SYGVKD. The length of the CDR3 is 15 residues. Between the trimmed V and J ends, which lost 7 bases and 7 bases, there was a span of 22 bases. CDR3 in DNA: TGTGCCATCACCCAAGAGGGCAGGGGAGCGGCTGGCTACACCTTC. Its protein product is CAITQEGRGAAGYTF.

This clone showed up just a few times. The genes are TRBV28 and TRBJ2-7; unclear D gene. V lost 3 bases, J lost 0 bases, and 6 bases lay in between. The CDR3 loop spans 13 amino acids. Germline CDR1 and CDR2: MDHEN and SYDVKM. The CDR3 coding sequence is TGTGCCAGCAGTTTCCCAAACTCCTACGAGCAGTACTTC. As protein: CASSFPNSYEQYF.

This chain links TRBV30 with TRBJ1-2; perhaps TRBD1 as D (5 bases). Germline loops: CDR1 GTSNPN, CDR2 SVGIG (reference sequence). Trimming pared 2 bases from V and 4 bases from J, leaving 14 bases between. This CDR3 is 14 amino acids long. This CDR3 is CAWSKLGGFYGYTF. In nucleotides, the CDR3 is TGTGCCTGGAGTAAACTCGGGGGATTCTATGGCTACACCTTC.

The rearrangement uses TRBV9 and TRBJ1-1; possibly TRBD1 for D (5 bases). This CDR3 region has 15 residues. Trimming stripped 2 bases from V and 1 base from J, with 12 bases between. Per the germline V gene, CDR1 is SGDLS and CDR2 is YYNGEE. In nucleotides, the CDR3 is TGTGCCAGCAGCGTGGGGGGATTGGGGAACACTGAAGCTTTCTTT. Its translation: CASSVGGLGNTEAFF. The variable domain in full, completed from reference TRBV9 and TRBJ1-1, reads DSGVTQTPKHLITATGQRVTLRCSPRSGDLSVYWYQQSLDQGLQFLIQYYNGEERAKGNILERFSAQQFPDLHSELNLSSLELGDSALYFCASSVGGLGNTEAFFGQGTRLTVV.

This clone was seen only a few times. V usage is TRBV21-1 and J usage is TRBJ1-3; the table's D call of TRBD1 was not tested on the DNA. TRBV21-1 is a pseudogene locus. This CDR3 is built from 15 residues. The CDR3 DNA follows: TGTGCCAGCTCAAGGGGGGACAGATCTGGAAACACCATATATTTT. Translating it yields CASSRGDRSGNTIYF.

The chain carries TRBV5-5 and TRBJ1-1; perhaps TRBD1 as D (6 bases). V lost 4 bases and J 4 bases, leaving 14 bases between the germline ends. CDR3 size: 14 residues. Germline CDR1 reads SGHKS; CDR2 reads YYEKEE (reference sequence). The DNA of the CDR3 is TGTGCCAGCAGCCTCCAGGGAGGGGGCACTGAAGCTTTCTTT. Its translation: CASSLQGGGTEAFF.

The chain uses TRBV7-7 and TRBJ2-6, with 10 bases identical to TRBD2. Germline assignment: CDR1 SSHAT and CDR2 FNYEAQ (reference sequence). This CDR3 comprises 19 residues. Unmatched junction bases numbered 7, after V lost 2 bases and J lost 0 bases. The CDR3 spells CASSLSTLAGDSGANVLTF. CDR3 sequence (DNA): TGTGCCAGCAGCTTATCCACGCTAGCGGGGGACTCTGGGGCCAACGTCCTGACTTTC.

The V gene is TRBV7-2, the J gene TRBJ2-5, with 13 bases aligning to TRBD2. Trimming cost V 6 bases and J 8 bases; bases outside gene matches: 9. CDR3 length: 15 residues. CDR1 and CDR2 (germline): SGHTA, FQGNSA. Here the CDR3 reads CASRSGTSGVGTQYF. In DNA, the CDR3 is TGTGCCAGCAGATCCGGGACTAGCGGGGTAGGAACCCAGTACTTC.

The V call is TRBV7-8, the J call TRBJ1-3; no firm D call. Germline CDR1 reads SGHVS; CDR2 reads FQNEAQ. This CDR3 contains 12 residues. The V gene lost 4 bases and the J gene lost 9 bases, with 10 bases spanning the gap. The CDR3 region is CASSSGAGTIYF. The CDR3 DNA follows: TGTGCCAGCAGCTCTGGAGCGGGCACCATATATTTT.

The J gene is TRBJ1-5, the V gene TRBV7-8; 7 positions agree with TRBD1. The germline CDR1 and CDR2 sequences are SGHVS and FQNEAQ. Trimming removed 1 base from V and 5 bases from J; junction bases left unmatched: 2. The CDR3 is 14 residues long. CDR3 loop: CASSLGQGDQPQHF. The CDR3 DNA follows: TGTGCCAGCAGCTTAGGCCAGGGGGATCAGCCCCAGCATTTT.

This chain connects TRBV4-3 to TRBJ2-7; the D is unclear. Trimming took off 0 bases at V and 9 bases at J, with 15 bases between the two ends. Germline V CDR1 and CDR2: LGHNA, YSLEER. There are 14 residues in the CDR3. DNA for the CDR3: TGCGCCAGCAGCCAAGATTCGGGTCTAAGTAGGCAGTACTTC. It yields the protein CASSQDSGLSRQYF.

The chain uses TRBV3-1 (or the pseudogene TRBV3-2) and TRBJ1-2; D gene unclear. The CDR3 has 15 amino acids. With 1 base removed from V and 5 bases from J, the gap between germline ends came to 14 bases. The germline V gene has CDR1 LGHDT and CDR2 YNNKEL (reference sequence). For the CDR3, the DNA is TGTGCCAGCAGCCAAGTTTCCAGGTCACATTATGGCTACACCTTC. It yields the protein CASSQVSRSHYGYTF.

The chain carries TRBV12-5 and TRBJ1-5; 12 positions match TRBD1. Germline assignment: CDR1 LGHNT and CDR2 FRNRAP. Trimming at V came to 4 bases and at J to 1 base, leaving 8 bases not matched to a gene. This CDR3 comprises 18 residues. The CDR3 bases are TGTGCTAGTGGTTACGGGACAGGGGGCCCTAGGAGCAATCAGCCCCAGCATTTT. Amino acids: CASGYGTGGPRSNQPQHF.

The chain combines TRBV6-5 with TRBJ1-1; possibly TRBD1 for D (5 bases). Germline CDR1 MNHEY, CDR2 SVGAGI. V was pared by 7 bases and J by 2 bases, with 14 bases between. This CDR3 comprises 14 residues. DNA of the CDR3: TGTGCCAGCACCAGACCCGGGGGAAACACTGAAGCTTTCTTT. Residues: CASTRPGGNTEAFF.

The rearrangement uses TRBV11-2 and TRBJ1-1; 8 positions agree with TRBD1. Looked up from germline, CDR1 is SGHAT and CDR2 is FQNNGV. The CDR3 is made up of 14 amino acids. V gave up 5 bases and J gave up 4 bases; unmatched junction bases: 6. Here the CDR3 reads CASSIRQGSTEAFF. The CDR3 DNA sequence: TGTGCCAGCAGCATCAGACAGGGGTCCACTGAAGCTTTCTTT.

This clone was detected only once. V usage is TRBV7-9 and J usage is TRBJ1-2; TRBD1 is a possible D gene (5 bases). V was trimmed by 4 bases and J by 0 bases, leaving 15 bases between them. Germline loops: CDR1 SEHNR, CDR2 FQNEAQ (reference sequence). The CDR3 runs to 16 residues. CDR3 bases: TGTGCCAGCAGCTCCGTCAGACAGCCTCCTAACTATGGCTACACCTTC. It specifies CASSSVRQPPNYGYTF.

The rearrangement uses TRBV2 and TRBJ2-1; D is undetermined. The V gene's germline CDR1 is SNHLY and CDR2 FYNNEI. V was shortened by 8 bases and J by 8 bases, with 10 bases between the two germline ends. This CDR3 comprises 11 residues. The CDR3 coding sequence is TGTGCCAGCCCGAAGAACTATGAGCAGTTCTTC. It is translated as CASPKNYEQFF.

V gene TRBV30 combines with J gene TRBJ1-5; 8 bases map to TRBD1. The V gene's germline CDR1 is GTSNPN and CDR2 SVGIG (reference sequence). The trim removed 3 bases at V and 6 bases at J, leaving 4 bases unmatched. CDR3 length: 13 residues. CDR3 nucleotide sequence: TGTGCCTGGAGCGGACAGGGTGGTCAGCCCCAGCATTTT. This codes for CAWSGQGGQPQHF.

The chain recombines TRBV19 with TRBJ1-5; 7 bases agree with TRBD1. V dropped 7 bases and J dropped 5; count of bases not matched to a gene: 8. Germline CDR1 reads LNHDA; CDR2 reads SQIVND (reference sequence). CDR3 length: 14 amino acids. Written as DNA, the CDR3 is TGTGCCAGTACCAACCCGGGGACAGATCAGCCCCAGCATTTT. This translates into CASTNPGTDQPQHF.

The gene calls are TRBV5-4 and TRBJ2-5; possible D gene TRBD2, 7 bases. The CDR3 extends over 14 amino acids. The germline V gene has CDR1 SGHNT and CDR2 YYREEE (reference sequence). Trimming cost V 2 bases and J 4 bases, with 12 bases left between them. Here the CDR3 reads CASSLQGGGETQYF. The CDR3 nucleotides read TGTGCCAGCAGCTTACAGGGCGGGGGAGAGACCCAGTACTTC.